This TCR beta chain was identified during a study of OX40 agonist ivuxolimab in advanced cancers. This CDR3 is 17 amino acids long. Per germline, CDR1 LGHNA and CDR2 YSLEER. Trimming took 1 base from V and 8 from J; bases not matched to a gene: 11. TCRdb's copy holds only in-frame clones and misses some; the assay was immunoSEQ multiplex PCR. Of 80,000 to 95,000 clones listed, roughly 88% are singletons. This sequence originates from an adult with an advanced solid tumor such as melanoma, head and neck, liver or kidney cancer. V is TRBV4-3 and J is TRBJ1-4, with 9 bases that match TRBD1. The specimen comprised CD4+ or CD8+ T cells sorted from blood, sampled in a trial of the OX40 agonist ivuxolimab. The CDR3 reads CASSQGMAGQGAEKLFF. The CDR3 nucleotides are TGCGCCAGCAGCCAAGGAATGGCGGGACAGGGTGCGGAAAAACTGTTTTTT.